These 30 T cell receptor beta chains were sequenced from one sample in a study of Tregs in tolerant kidney transplant recipients. The table came from immunoSEQ multiplex PCR; TCRdb's copy has only in-frame clones and leaves some out. Among about 240,000 clones listed, about 80% were seen once. Sequencing was performed on CD4+ T cells from blood. Receptors originate from a human donor in good health.

The chain has TRBV30 and TRBJ2-1; the D gene is possibly TRBD2 (5 bases). Germline assignment: CDR1 GTSNPN and CDR2 SVGIG (reference sequence). The V and J ends lost 5 bases and 0 bases respectively, with 11 bases between them. The CDR3 length is 14 residues. CDR3 amino acids: CAWLGRSSYNEQFF. In DNA form, the CDR3 reads TGTGCCTGGCTAGGGAGAAGCTCCTACAATGAGCAGTTCTTC. Together with reference TRBV30 and TRBJ2-1, the CDR3 gives the full variable domain: SQTIHQWPATLVQPVGSPLSLECTVEGTSNPNLYWYRQAAGRGLQLLFYSVGIGQISSEVPQNLSASRPQDRQFILSSKKLLLSDSGFYLCAWLGRSSYNEQFFGPGTRLTVL.

The chain combines TRBV5-4 with TRBJ2-3; 10 bases fit TRBD2. This CDR3 is 16 amino acids long. Germline V CDR1 and CDR2: SGHNT, YYREEE (reference sequence). The ends lost 5 bases at V and 5 bases at J; junction bases unmatched: 11. The CDR3 DNA is TGTGCCAGCAGGGCCGTGATAGGGACTAGCGAAGATACGCAGTATTTT. Protein product: CASRAVIGTSEDTQYF.

In this sample, this clone turned up a few times. This chain connects TRBV4-1 to TRBJ2-7; TRBD1 aligns across 12 bases. Germline lookup yields CDR1 MGHRA and CDR2 YSYEKL. The CDR3 length is 16 residues. J lost 6 bases, V lost 0 bases, and 6 bases had no gene match. CDR3: CASSQEGTGGSFEQYF. In DNA, the CDR3 is TGCGCCAGCAGCCAAGAGGGGACAGGGGGCTCGTTCGAGCAGTACTTC.

This chain connects TRBV4-2 to TRBJ1-3; no firm D call. The germline V and J ends were trimmed by 0 bases and 1 base, with 7 bases remaining between them. Germline CDR1 reads LGHNA; CDR2 reads YNFKEQ. The CDR3 runs 15 residues. CDR3 nucleotides: TGTGCCAGCAGCCAAGATCCCGCGTCTGGAAACACCATATATTTT. Encoded protein: CASSQDPASGNTIYF.

V gene TRBV5-1 combines with J gene TRBJ1-2; maybe TRBD1 (5 bases). CDR1 SGHRS and CDR2 YFSETQ come from the germline V gene. V was cut by 0 bases and J by 4 bases, with 25 bases left in between. This CDR3 is built from 19 residues. The DNA for the CDR3 is TGCGCCAGCAGCTTGGCCGGAAGCAGGGCACTCTATGCGCCCTATGGCTACACCTTC. Amino acids: CASSLAGSRALYAPYGYTF.

This clone was seen a single time. This chain uses TRBV18 with TRBJ2-5; 7 bases are shared with TRBD1. Trimming took 3 bases from V and 1 from J; bases not matched to a gene: 2. Germline CDR1 is KGHSH and CDR2 is LQKENI. The CDR3 runs 14 residues. The CDR3 is CASSPTGLQETQYF. CDR3 nucleotide sequence: TGTGCCAGCTCACCGACAGGGCTCCAAGAGACCCAGTACTTC. Supplemented by reference TRBV18 and TRBJ2-5, the full variable domain reads NAGVMQNPRHLVRRRGQEARLRCSPMKGHSHVYWYRQLPEEGLKFMVYLQKENIIDESGMPKERFSAEFPKEGPSILRIQQVVRGDSAAYFCASSPTGLQETQYFGPGTRLLVL.

This clone was detected a few times. The identical CDR3 is also encoded by other nucleotide sequences in the sample. This rearrangement joins TRBV6-1 to TRBJ1-5; D gene unclear. CDR3 length: 13 residues. V lost 0 bases and J 5 bases, leaving 5 bases between the germline ends. The germline V gene encodes CDR1 MNHNS and CDR2 SASEGT. CDR3 region: CASSEARDQPQHF. The CDR3 DNA sequence: TGTGCCAGCAGTGAAGCGAGGGATCAGCCCCAGCATTTT.

The CDR3 is CASSLTVAKNIQYF. The CDR3 DNA follows: TGTGCCAGCAGCTTGACGGTAGCCAAAAACATTCAGTACTTC. The V gene is TRBV5-6, the J gene TRBJ2-4; no clear D. Germline V gene data show CDR1 as SGHDT and CDR2 as YYEEEE. The V end lost 1 base, the J end lost 0 bases, and 5 bases lay between the germline ends. The CDR3 runs to 14 residues.

The chain links TRBV6-5 to TRBJ2-1, with D possibly matching TRBD1 (5 bases). This CDR3 contains 16 residues. CDR1 is MNHEY, CDR2 SVGAGI, per germline. V was cut by 2 bases and J by 9 bases, with 20 bases left in between. CDR3 region: CASSYAGQGAQGEQFF. The CDR3 DNA reads as TGTGCCAGCAGTTACGCCGGGCAAGGGGCGCAGGGTGAGCAGTTCTTC.

As to this clone: At one end the junction does not follow the germline gene, possibly because of a read error. The gene calls are TRBV5-1 and TRBJ1-3; D call uncertain. The CDR3 contains 14 residues. Germline assignment: CDR1 SGHRS and CDR2 YFSETQ. The DNA of the CDR3 is TGCGCCAGCAAGTCAGAACCGCCTGGAGTCCAAATAAGCTTT. Protein: CASKSEPPGVQISF.

This sequence joins TRBV11-2 and TRBJ2-7, with 9 bases aligning to TRBD1. This CDR3 has 17 amino acids. CDR1 is SGHAT and CDR2 is FQNNGV in the germline V gene. With 5 bases clipped from V and 4 bases from J, the junction kept 15 bases outside the gene matches. This CDR3 is CASSLGGLRDRDYEQYF. The CDR3 nucleotides are TGTGCCAGCAGCCTAGGAGGTTTAAGGGACAGGGATTACGAGCAGTACTTC.

This sequence joins TRBV6-1 and TRBJ2-3; 7 nucleotides align to TRBD2. The CDR3 is 15 residues long. CDR1 MNHNS and CDR2 SASEGT come from the germline V gene. V lost 7 bases, J lost 4 bases, and 11 bases stayed unmatched. This CDR3 is CASTGRGSRPDTQYF. DNA for the CDR3: TGTGCCAGCACGGGCCGCGGGAGCAGGCCAGATACGCAGTATTTT.

The genes are TRBV5-1 and TRBJ2-1, with 8 bases aligning to TRBD1. CDR3 length equals 16 residues. J lost 7 bases, V lost 2 bases, and 11 bases had no gene match. Germline V lookup: CDR1 SGHRS, CDR2 YFSETQ. The CDR3 sequence is CASSFLQGGRENEQFF. DNA for the CDR3: TGCGCCAGCAGCTTCCTACAGGGGGGTCGTGAAAATGAGCAGTTCTTC.

The chain carries TRBV6-1 and TRBJ2-3; 8 nucleotides agree with TRBD2. The CDR3 length is 16 residues. Germline CDR1 MNHNS, CDR2 SASEGT. V dropped 4 bases and J dropped 5; count of bases not matched to a gene: 11. This CDR3 reads CASSVSLAGAGDTQYF. As DNA, the CDR3 is TGTGCCAGCAGTGTATCCCTAGCGGGTGCTGGAGATACGCAGTATTTT.

The rearrangement links TRBV19 to TRBJ1-1; no reliable D call. This CDR3 is built from 12 residues. Germline CDR1 reads LNHDA; CDR2 reads SQIVND (reference sequence). Trimming shortened V by 5 bases and J by 7 bases, and 11 bases separated the two germline ends. The CDR3 spells CASSPQASEAFF. The CDR3 nucleotides are TGTGCCAGTAGTCCTCAGGCCAGTGAAGCTTTCTTT.

J is TRBJ1-4 and V is TRBV4-1, with D unresolved. V gave up 0 bases and J gave up 0 bases, with 14 bases separating them. Germline V gives CDR1 MGHRA, CDR2 YSYEKL. The CDR3 is made up of 18 amino acids. DNA for the CDR3: TGCGCCAGCAGCCAAGATTCGTGGAGTTGGGCAACTAATGAAAAACTGTTTTTT. Its protein is CASSQDSWSWATNEKLFF.

This chain connects TRBV27 to TRBJ1-4; 7 bases map to TRBD1. The CDR3 is 15 amino acids. The germline V gene has CDR1 MNHEY and CDR2 SMNVEV (reference sequence). With V trimmed by 2 bases and J by 3 bases, 3 bases remained unmatched. CDR3 sequence: CASSLKGAANEKLFF. In DNA form, the CDR3 reads TGTGCCAGCAGTTTAAAGGGGGCGGCTAATGAAAAACTGTTTTTT.

This rearrangement joins TRBV5-5 to TRBJ2-7; D gene ambiguous. Germline V gene lookup returns CDR1 SGHKS and CDR2 YYEKEE (reference sequence). The CDR3 sequence is 15 residues long. Trimming shortened V by 2 bases and J by 2 bases, and 14 bases separated the two germline ends. The CDR3 reads CASSLRTDGPYEQYF. The CDR3 bases are TGTGCCAGCAGCTTACGAACTGACGGTCCCTACGAGCAGTACTTC.

The chain recombines TRBV9 with TRBJ2-7, with D uncertain. V lost 0 bases to trimming and J lost 3 bases, with 10 bases between them. Germline V CDR1 and CDR2: SGDLS, YYNGEE. The CDR3 has 14 residues. CDR3 DNA sequence: TGTGCCAGCAGCGTAGGGGTGCAAATCTACGAGCAGTACTTC. Protein product: CASSVGVQIYEQYF.

J is TRBJ1-6 and V is TRBV7-9; D gene uncertain. This CDR3 is 15 amino acids long. V shed 1 base and J shed 10 bases, with 14 bases lying between them. Germline lookup yields CDR1 SEHNR and CDR2 FQNEAQ (reference sequence). This chain's CDR3 is CASSLVPGGYSPLHF. DNA for the CDR3: TGTGCCAGCAGCTTAGTTCCTGGAGGATACTCACCCCTCCACTTT.

This clone was seen just once. The CDR3 DNA reads as TGCGCCAGCAGTGCTGCGGGGGTAGGCTACGAGCAGTACTTC. Translation: CASSAAGVGYEQYF. V usage is TRBV10-2 and J usage is TRBJ2-7; 7 positions match TRBD2. The trim removed 4 bases at V and 3 bases at J, leaving 6 bases unmatched. Germline V gives CDR1 WSHSY, CDR2 SAAADI. This CDR3 is 14 amino acids long.

This clone was detected a few times. This chain uses TRBV18 with TRBJ1-1; unclear D gene. The germline CDR1 and CDR2 sequences are KGHSH and LQKENI. V gave up 5 bases and J gave up 3 bases, with 13 bases separating them. The CDR3 length is 14 residues. The CDR3 coding sequence is TGTGCCAGCTCAGCGGGGAGTAGGGACACTGAAGCTTTCTTT. This gives the protein CASSAGSRDTEAFF.

This clone was counted between two and nine times. The chain is built from TRBV6-5 and TRBJ1-6; 7 bases fit TRBD1. The CDR3 is made up of 16 amino acids. V gave up 2 bases and J gave up 5 bases; unmatched junction bases: 6. The V gene's germline CDR1 is MNHEY and CDR2 SVGAGI. The DNA for the CDR3 is TGTGCCAGCAGTTACAGGGGACAGCTTAATAATTCACCCCTCCACTTT. Translating gives CASSYRGQLNNSPLHF.

DNA for the CDR3: TGTGCCAGCAGCTTAACCGCGGGACAGGGTTATGGCTACACCTTC. It codes for CASSLTAGQGYGYTF. The chain uses TRBV7-3 and TRBJ1-2, with 9 nucleotides matching TRBD1. The CDR3 loop spans 15 amino acids. The germline V gene encodes CDR1 SGHTA and CDR2 FQGTGA. V lost 0 bases, J lost 5 bases, and 4 bases stayed unmatched.

The chain employs TRBV18 and TRBJ2-3; TRBD2 matches at 9 bases. Trimming at V came to 3 bases and at J to 5 bases, leaving 3 bases not matched to a gene. CDR1 is KGHSH, CDR2 LQKENI, per germline. CDR3 length equals 14 residues. This CDR3 reads CASSPYSGRDTQYF. The CDR3 bases are TGTGCCAGCTCACCGTATAGCGGGAGAGATACGCAGTATTTT.

The J gene is TRBJ2-1, the V gene TRBV4-1; TRBD1 might be the D (6 bases). Germline CDR1 is MGHRA and CDR2 is YSYEKL. V dropped 4 bases and J dropped 0 bases, with 10 bases sitting between them. The CDR3 sequence is 15 residues long. The CDR3 bases are TGCGCCAGCAGCCGACAGGTGGACTCCTACAATGAGCAGTTCTTC. Its protein product is CASSRQVDSYNEQFF.

The J gene is TRBJ2-7, the V gene TRBV5-1, with 12 positions matching TRBD2. CDR1 is SGHRS and CDR2 is YFSETQ in the germline V gene. The CDR3 spans 17 residues. After removal of 0 bases from V and 5 bases from J, the junction contained 9 bases not matched to a gene. Here the CDR3 reads CASSLGLAGEYLDEQYF. The DNA of the CDR3 is TGCGCCAGCAGCTTGGGACTAGCGGGAGAGTATCTGGACGAGCAGTACTTC.

This clone appeared a single time. The chain is built from TRBV2 and TRBJ1-1; tentative D call: TRBD1 (6 bases). The CDR3 is made up of 13 amino acids. Germline V CDR1 and CDR2: SNHLY, FYNNEI. The V end lost 3 bases, the J end lost 6 bases, and 11 bases lay between the germline ends. CDR3 sequence (DNA): TGTGCCAGCAGTGAGGCAGGGGTCCCTGAAGCTTTCTTT. Translated, it gives CASSEAGVPEAFF. The full variable domain, rest sourced from reference TRBV2 and TRBJ1-1, is EPEVTQTPSHQVTQMGQEVILRCVPISNHLYFYWYRQILGQKVEFLVSFYNNEISEKSEIFDDQFSVERPDGSNFTLKIRSTKLEDSAMYFCASSEAGVPEAFFGQGTRLTVV.

V usage is TRBV7-2 and J usage is TRBJ2-7; D gene unclear. The CDR3 consists of 14 residues. Germline V gene lookup returns CDR1 SGHTA and CDR2 FQGNSA. V lost 0 bases and J 2 bases, leaving 8 bases between the germline ends. The CDR3 loop reads CASSLASRPYEQYF. CDR3 bases: TGTGCCAGCAGCTTAGCATCTCGCCCCTACGAGCAGTACTTC.

J is TRBJ2-1 and V is TRBV5-1, with TRBD2 as a possible D gene (6 bases). The CDR3 is 16 residues long. With 0 bases removed from V and 0 bases from J, the gap between germline ends came to 10 bases. Germline values: CDR1 SGHRS, CDR2 YFSETQ. The CDR3 region is CASSLEAGGSYNEQFF. The CDR3 region has the DNA TGCGCCAGCAGCTTGGAGGCCGGGGGCTCCTACAATGAGCAGTTCTTC.